Listed here are 22 T cell receptor beta chains from one sample, sequenced in a study of radiotherapy plus CTLA-4 blockade in lung cancer (dated by TCRdb to the late 2010s). Receptors were amplified or captured by the immunoSEQ multiplex PCR assay. Here the immuneACCESS table is served through TCRdb, limited to in-frame sequences with V and J called. Missing clones are a known gap in these copies; in checked studies unresolved V genes cover under half, and the rest lacks a known reason. The sample profile shows tens of thousands of clones; around 87% of them were found once. The ten largest clones capture approximately 0.9% of the sample. This specimen consisted of peripheral blood, obtained from a patient treated with radiotherapy plus ipilimumab. These receptors were taken from a human donor with non-small cell lung cancer who had stable disease on radiotherapy plus ipilimumab.

The chain combines TRBV19 with TRBJ2-2; 11 nucleotides align to TRBD2. The CDR3 has 16 amino acids. Germline V gives CDR1 LNHDA, CDR2 SQIVND (reference sequence). With 8 bases clipped from V and 6 bases from J, the junction kept 11 bases outside the gene matches. CDR3 bases: TGTGCCAGTGGCCTTATAGCGGGAGGGCCGTCCGGGGAGCTGTTTTTT. This sequence encodes CASGLIAGGPSGELFF.

The V and J genes are TRBV27 and TRBJ1-4; no firm D call. CDR3 size: 13 residues. Germline CDR1 is MNHEY and CDR2 is SMNVEV (reference sequence). Trimming took 5 bases from V and 4 from J, leaving 8 bases between them. The CDR3 DNA follows: TGTGCCAGCAGTATGAAACTTAATGAAAAACTGTTTTTT. Its translation: CASSMKLNEKLFF. The entire variable domain, with the rest obtained from reference TRBV27 and TRBJ1-4, is as follows: EAQVTQNPRYLITVTGKKLTVTCSQNMNHEYMSWYRQDPGLGLRQIYYSMNVEVTDKGDVPEGYKVSRKEKRNFPLILESPSPNQTSLYFCASSMKLNEKLFFGSGTQLSVL.

The chain joins TRBV9 to TRBJ2-5; TRBD2 agrees at 7 bases. The V segment lost 2 bases and the J segment 1 base; nucleotides outside the gene matches: 5. The CDR3 covers 15 residues. Germline V gene data show CDR1 as SGDLS and CDR2 as YYNGEE. The CDR3 coding sequence is TGTGCCAGCAGCGTCTATGGCGGGGGCCAAGAGACCCAGTACTTC. Protein product: CASSVYGGGQETQYF.

The rearrangement joins TRBV2 to TRBJ2-5; D could derive from TRBD1 or TRBD2 (6 bases each). V lost 6 bases and J 1 base, leaving 9 bases between the germline ends. The CDR3 spans 13 residues. Germline V lookup: CDR1 SNHLY, CDR2 FYNNEI. In DNA, the CDR3 is TGTGCCAGCAGAGGGGGGCTCCAAGAGACCCAGTACTTC. This gives the protein CASRGGLQETQYF.

The chain couples TRBV18 to TRBJ2-4; TRBD1 matches at 9 bases. The CDR3 loop spans 16 amino acids. After removal of 0 bases from V and 5 bases from J, the junction contained 5 bases not matched to a gene. Germline V CDR1 and CDR2: KGHSH, LQKENI. DNA for the CDR3: TGTGCCAGCTCACCACCGCGGACAGGGGATGAAAACATTCAGTACTTC. The encoded protein is CASSPPRTGDENIQYF.

This clone was picked up one time. The chain couples TRBV7-2 to TRBJ2-1; TRBD2 agrees at 11 bases. This CDR3 has 15 residues. The V gene's germline CDR1 is SGHTA and CDR2 FQGNSA. The V segment lost 0 bases and the J segment 6 bases; nucleotides outside the gene matches: 1. The CDR3 protein is CASSLASGGVNEQFF. The CDR3 DNA reads as TGTGCCAGCAGCTTAGCTAGCGGGGGGGTCAATGAGCAGTTCTTC.

The sample holds one count of this clone. The chain recombines TRBV18 with TRBJ1-1; no reliable D call. V gave up 5 bases and J gave up 3 bases, with 16 bases separating them. The CDR3 is 15 amino acids. Germline V gene data show CDR1 as KGHSH and CDR2 as LQKENI. The CDR3 protein is CASSLDRGVDTEAFF. The CDR3 nucleotides are TGTGCCAGCTCATTAGATCGGGGTGTCGACACTGAAGCTTTCTTT.

The chain couples TRBV2 to TRBJ2-3; D remains ambiguous. Germline loops: CDR1 SNHLY, CDR2 FYNNEI. Trimming cost V 6 bases and J 6 bases, with 13 bases left between them. CDR3 size: 13 residues. CDR3 sequence (DNA): TGTGCCAGCAGAGACCCAGGAGCGGATACGCAGTATTTT. It yields the protein CASRDPGADTQYF. The whole variable domain, filled in from reference TRBV2 and TRBJ2-3, reads EPEVTQTPSHQVTQMGQEVILRCVPISNHLYFYWYRQILGQKVEFLVSFYNNEISEKSEIFDDQFSVERPDGSNFTLKIRSTKLEDSAMYFCASRDPGADTQYFGPGTRLTVL.

CDR3 in amino acids: CASSTRQTLNTEAFF. The DNA for the CDR3 is TGTGCCAGCAGCACAAGACAGACTTTGAACACTGAAGCTTTCTTT. The V call is TRBV14, the J call TRBJ1-1; TRBD1 might be the D (5 bases). The CDR3 runs to 15 residues. V lost 5 bases and J lost 0, with 13 bases in between. Germline V CDR1 and CDR2: SGHDN, FVKESK. Variable domain in full (rest from reference TRBV14 and TRBJ1-1): EAGVTQFPSHSVIEKGQTVTLRCDPISGHDNLYWYRRVMGKEIKFLLHFVKESKQDESGMPNNRFLAERTGGTYSTLKVQPAELEDSGVYFCASSTRQTLNTEAFFGQGTRLTVV.

This chain uses TRBV2 with TRBJ1-6, with 7 bases identical to TRBD1. This CDR3 region has 17 residues. V dropped 7 bases and J dropped 0; count of bases not matched to a gene: 9. From germline, CDR1 is SNHLY and CDR2 FYNNEI. The CDR3 sequence is CASIGDSFSSYNSPLHF. The CDR3 nucleotides read TGTGCCAGCATTGGGGACAGTTTCAGCTCCTATAATTCACCCCTCCACTTT.

This clone was counted a few times. This rearrangement joins TRBV19 to TRBJ2-7, with a tentative D call TRBD2 (6 bases). Germline CDR1 is LNHDA and CDR2 is SQIVND (reference sequence). V was pared by 10 bases and J by 1 base, with 17 bases between. This CDR3 comprises 14 residues. The CDR3 loop reads CATSARAPSYEQYF. CDR3 DNA: TGTGCCACTAGCGCCCGGGCCCCTTCCTACGAGCAGTACTTC.

The rearrangement joins TRBV6-5 to TRBJ1-1; TRBD1 might be the D (5 bases). This CDR3 is 12 amino acids long. Germline CDR1 and CDR2: MNHEY and SVGAGI. V shed 4 bases and J shed 7 bases, with 10 bases lying between them. The CDR3 bases are TGTGCCAGCAGTTCGCGGGGCTTTGAAGCTTTCTTT. This translates into CASSSRGFEAFF.

This clone was recorded once. The V call is TRBV5-1, the J call TRBJ2-7; TRBD1 matches at 10 bases. This CDR3 contains 14 residues. V lost 4 bases and J lost 5; bases outside the gene matches: 6. Germline V gives CDR1 SGHRS, CDR2 YFSETQ. The CDR3 DNA reads as TGCGCCAGCAGCGCGGGACAGGGGTTAGACGAGCAGTACTTC. It specifies CASSAGQGLDEQYF.

The genes are TRBV6-5 and TRBJ1-5, with 9 positions matching TRBD1. This CDR3 has 15 amino acids. J gave up 6 bases and V 7 bases, and 10 bases lay outside the gene matches. In germline, CDR1 is MNHEY, CDR2 SVGAGI. The CDR3 sequence: CASITGTGRIQPQHF. CDR3 in DNA: TGTGCCAGCATTACAGGGACAGGGCGGATTCAGCCCCAGCATTTT.

The V call is TRBV2, the J call TRBJ1-2; 9 nucleotides agree with TRBD1. The CDR3 loop spans 14 amino acids. Trimming took 8 bases from V and 0 from J; bases not matched to a gene: 4. Germline CDR1 reads SNHLY; CDR2 reads FYNNEI. CDR3 region: CASPGTGPNYGYTF. The CDR3, as DNA: TGTGCCAGCCCCGGGACAGGGCCTAACTATGGCTACACCTTC.

V and J are TRBV6-5 and TRBJ2-7; D unresolved. V was shortened by 2 bases and J by 7 bases, with 9 bases between the two germline ends. The germline V gene encodes CDR1 MNHEY and CDR2 SVGAGI. The length of the CDR3 is 12 residues. This CDR3 reads CASSYVLGEQYF. The CDR3, as DNA: TGTGCCAGCAGTTACGTCTTGGGAGAGCAGTACTTC.

The rearrangement joins TRBV5-1 to TRBJ2-2, with D tentatively TRBD1 or TRBD2 (6 bases each). There are 15 residues in the CDR3. Germline V gene sequence: CDR1 SGHRS, CDR2 YFSETQ. V was trimmed by 5 bases and J by 4 bases, leaving 15 bases between them. The CDR3 nucleotides are TGCGCCAGCAGTATTAGCGGAGGGGGCACCGGGGAGCTGTTTTTT. Translated, it gives CASSISGGGTGELFF.

CDR3 in amino acids: CATRLAGGEQFF. The CDR3 DNA follows: TGTGCCACCAGACTAGCGGGAGGCGAGCAGTTCTTC. The V call is TRBV19, the J call TRBJ2-1, with 13 bases that match TRBD2. Germline lookup yields CDR1 LNHDA and CDR2 SQIVND (reference sequence). The CDR3 length is 12 residues. Trimming cost V 10 bases and J 10 bases; bases outside gene matches: 4.

The table lists this clone with a few counts. This chain joins TRBV28 and TRBJ1-2; D not resolved. There are 13 residues in the CDR3. With 3 bases removed from V and 4 bases from J, the gap between germline ends came to 9 bases. The germline V gene encodes CDR1 MDHEN and CDR2 SYDVKM. CDR3 sequence reads: CASSLTPSYGYTF. The CDR3 DNA reads as TGTGCCAGCAGTTTGACACCCTCCTATGGCTACACCTTC.

The V call is TRBV9, the J call TRBJ1-1; D ambiguous. The germline CDR1 and CDR2 sequences are SGDLS and YYNGEE. Trimming stripped 4 bases from V and 6 bases from J, with 19 bases between. The CDR3 has 15 residues. The CDR3 DNA follows: TGTGCCAGCAGCTTCCTTCTCGGGCCCCAGGCTGAAGCTTTCTTT. This translates into CASSFLLGPQAEAFF.

This chain links TRBV6-6 with TRBJ2-1; D is unclear. Germline V gene lookup returns CDR1 MNHNY and CDR2 SVGAGI (reference sequence). The CDR3 extends over 14 amino acids. Trimming took 2 bases from V and 4 from J, leaving 9 bases between them. In nucleotides, the CDR3 is TGTGCCAGCAGTTACGGGCAGGATTACAATGAGCAGTTCTTC. It is translated as CASSYGQDYNEQFF.

The chain links TRBV5-1 to TRBJ2-1, with D possibly being TRBD2 (5 bases). This CDR3 region has 13 residues. Trimming shortened V by 7 bases and J by 5 bases, and 13 bases separated the two germline ends. Per the germline V gene, CDR1 is SGHRS and CDR2 is YFSETQ. CDR3 nucleotide sequence: TGCGCCAGCTCCCGGGGTGAGGACAATGAGCAGTTCTTC. This translates into CASSRGEDNEQFF.